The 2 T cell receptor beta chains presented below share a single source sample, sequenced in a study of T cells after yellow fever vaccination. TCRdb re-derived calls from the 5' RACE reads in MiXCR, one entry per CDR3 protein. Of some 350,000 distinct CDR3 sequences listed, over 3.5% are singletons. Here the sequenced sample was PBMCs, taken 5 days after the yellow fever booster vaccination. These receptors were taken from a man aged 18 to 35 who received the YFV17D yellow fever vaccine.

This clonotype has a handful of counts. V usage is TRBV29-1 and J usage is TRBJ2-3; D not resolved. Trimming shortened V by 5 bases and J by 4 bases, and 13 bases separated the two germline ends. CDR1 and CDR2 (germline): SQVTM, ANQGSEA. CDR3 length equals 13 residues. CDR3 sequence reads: CSVPYPAADTQYF. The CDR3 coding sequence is TGCAGCGTTCCATATCCGGCCGCAGATACGCAGTATTTT.

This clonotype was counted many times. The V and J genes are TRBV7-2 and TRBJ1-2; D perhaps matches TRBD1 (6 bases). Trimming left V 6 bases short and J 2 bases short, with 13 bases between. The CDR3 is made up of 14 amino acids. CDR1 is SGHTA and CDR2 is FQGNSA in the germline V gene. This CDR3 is CASSTPGQNYGYTF. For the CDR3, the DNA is TGTGCCAGCAGTACCCCGGGACAAAACTATGGCTACACCTTC.